This T cell receptor beta chain appears in the sequencing data of a study of CD8 T cells in ankylosing spondylitis. The germline V and J ends were trimmed by 7 bases and 5 bases, with 14 bases remaining between them. The CDR3 is made up of 13 amino acids. Germline values: CDR1 SQVTM, CDR2 ANQGSEA. Scientists made TCR beta libraries using quantitative 5'-RACE with molecular barcodes. TCRdb fed the 5' RACE reads into MiXCR, producing one record per CDR3 protein. The table lists around 100,000 distinct CDR3 sequences, nearly 25% of them singletons, with roughly 12% in the top ten. Points from the study as a whole: Made up of about eight highly homologous variants, a TCR beta motif appeared characteristic of ankylosing spondylitis blood. Disease-linked clones, CD8+, were relatively rare in peripheral blood.

The sample holds a few counts of this clonotype. The target antigen is unknown. The sequence was collected from a male donor with ankylosing spondylitis. The chain recombines TRBV29-1 with TRBJ1-4; D gene unclear. What was sequenced was synovial fluid, either unsorted or a sorted T cell fraction (not recorded which). Here the CDR3 reads CSASGSRNEKLFF. The DNA for the CDR3 is TGCAGCGCCTCCGGGTCCCGAAATGAAAAACTGTTTTTT.